The 22 T cell receptor beta chains reported below all come from one sample, sequenced in a study of CD8 T cells in Susac syndrome. Roughly 0.45 to 1 ug RNA was reverse transcribed with random hexamers. TCRdb passed the immunoSEQ multiplex PCR reads through MiXCR, listing each CDR3 protein once. The sample yields about 120,000 distinct CDR3 sequences, about 95% seen once. The sample consisted of CD8+ T cells from PBMCs. These receptors came from a human donor with Susac syndrome.

The V call is TRBV28, the J call TRBJ2-5; a weak D match, TRBD1 (5 bases). The V end was cut by 6 bases, the J end by 5 bases, with 19 bases between. The CDR3 length is 15 residues. Germline V gives CDR1 MDHEN, CDR2 SYDVKM. The CDR3 region has the DNA TGTGCCAGCAGGATTGGGTCCAGGGAATGGGAGACCCAGTACTTC. Protein product: CASRIGSREWETQYF.

The chain links TRBV20-1 to TRBJ1-5; perhaps TRBD1 as D (5 bases). V lost 0 bases to trimming and J lost 6 bases, with 12 bases between them. CDR3 length: 14 amino acids. Germline V gene lookup returns CDR1 DFQATT and CDR2 SNEGSKA (reference sequence). This CDR3 reads CSARDLGGSQPQHF. The CDR3 DNA reads TGCAGTGCTAGAGATCTGGGGGGGAGTCAGCCCCAGCATTTT.

The chain uses TRBV12-3 or TRBV12-4 and TRBJ1-5; 7 nucleotides align to TRBD1. Losses at the gene ends were 6 bases for V and 6 bases for J; bases not matched to a gene: 8. The CDR3 has 14 residues. The CDR3 nucleotides read TGTGCCAGCAGGGGGACGACAGGGCCTCAGCCCCAGCATTTT. Its translation: CASRGTTGPQPQHF.

The gene calls are TRBV4-1 and TRBJ2-5; no clear D. Germline CDR1 and CDR2: MGHRA and YSYEKL. Trimming pared 3 bases from V and 5 bases from J, leaving 16 bases between. The CDR3 runs 15 residues. Here the CDR3 DNA reads TGCGCCAGCAGCCAGGTGGCAGGTGGTAGGGAGACCCAGTACTTC. The encoded protein is CASSQVAGGRETQYF.

The chain combines TRBV12-3 or TRBV12-4 with TRBJ2-3; 8 bases line up with TRBD2. This CDR3 spans 14 amino acids. Trimming removed 8 bases from V and 2 bases from J; junction bases left unmatched: 6. The CDR3 spells CASGSGGPTDTQYF. CDR3 DNA: TGTGCCAGCGGCAGCGGGGGTCCCACAGATACGCAGTATTTT.

The V gene is TRBV27, the J gene TRBJ1-1; D is uncertain. The CDR3 length is 14 residues. Germline lookup yields CDR1 MNHEY and CDR2 SMNVEV (reference sequence). V was clipped by 6 bases and J by 1 base, with 12 bases between them. As DNA, the CDR3 is TGTGCCAGCAGCTCGACGGACTGGAACACTGAAGCTTTCTTT. Its protein product is CASSSTDWNTEAFF.

This clonotype was recorded only once. The V and J genes are TRBV3-1 and TRBJ2-1, with 9 bases lining up with TRBD2. Trimming at V came to 3 bases and at J to 3 bases, leaving 6 bases not matched to a gene. This CDR3 contains 16 residues. The germline gives CDR1 LGHDT, CDR2 YNNKEL (reference sequence). The CDR3 loop reads CASSHTGTSNYNEQFF. The CDR3 nucleotides are TGTGCCAGCAGCCATACCGGGACTAGCAACTACAATGAGCAGTTCTTC.

The genes are TRBV2 and TRBJ2-1; D perhaps matches TRBD2 (6 bases). Between the trimmed V and J ends, which lost 1 base and 0 bases, there was a span of 7 bases. This CDR3 has 15 amino acids. Germline V gene sequence: CDR1 SNHLY, CDR2 FYNNEI. The CDR3 coding sequence is TGTGCCAGCAGTGAAGGGCGGGACTCCTACAATGAGCAGTTCTTC. It yields the protein CASSEGRDSYNEQFF.

Note on this clonotype: Germline and junction disagree at one end, which may indicate a read error. The V call is TRBV29-1, the J call TRBJ2-5, with TRBD1 matching 7 bases. CDR1 is SQVTM, CDR2 ANQGSEA, per germline. CDR3 length: 13 amino acids. CDR3 sequence: CSVPRDSQESQYF. The CDR3 bases are TGCAGCGTTCCCCGGGACAGCCAAGAGTCCCAGTACTTC.

The V call is TRBV15, the J call TRBJ2-2, with D unclear. This CDR3 is built from 16 residues. Trimming stripped 0 bases from V and 0 bases from J, with 8 bases between. CDR1 and CDR2 (germline): LNHNV, YYDKDF (reference sequence). CDR3 coding DNA: TGTGCCACCAGCAGAGATGTGGGCGCGAACACCGGGGAGCTGTTTTTT. Protein product: CATSRDVGANTGELFF.

V gene TRBV3-1 combines with J gene TRBJ2-5, with 7 bases aligning to TRBD2. The CDR3 consists of 19 residues. The trim removed 0 bases at V and 4 bases at J, leaving 17 bases unmatched. Looked up from germline, CDR1 is LGHDT and CDR2 is YNNKEL (reference sequence). CDR3: CASSQDGGDLIGSLETQYF. CDR3 coding DNA: TGTGCCAGCAGCCAAGATGGGGGGGACCTCATTGGGAGTCTAGAGACCCAGTACTTC.

V gene TRBV6-1 combines with J gene TRBJ1-1; no reliable D call. The CDR3 length is 13 residues. In germline, CDR1 is MNHNS, CDR2 SASEGT. V was cut by 3 bases and J by 1 base, with 6 bases left in between. CDR3 amino acids: CASSDTENTEAFF. The CDR3, as DNA: TGTGCCAGCAGTGATACAGAGAACACTGAAGCTTTCTTT.

The V call is TRBV15, the J call TRBJ1-5; no clear D gene. V lost 3 bases to trimming and J lost 8 bases, with 8 bases between them. Germline CDR1 and CDR2: LNHNV and YYDKDF (reference sequence). The CDR3 is made up of 12 amino acids. CDR3 sequence (DNA): TGTGCCACCAGCAGTGGTCTGGAGCCCCAGCATTTT. Protein product: CATSSGLEPQHF.

This clonotype was seen a few times. J is TRBJ1-1 and V is TRBV30; weak D call: TRBD1 (6 bases). Trimming shortened V by 5 bases and J by 1 base, and 11 bases separated the two germline ends. Germline V gives CDR1 GTSNPN, CDR2 SVGIG (reference sequence). The CDR3 sequence is 13 residues long. Here the CDR3 DNA reads TGTGCCTGGGGTCGGACAGAGAACACTGAAGCTTTCTTT. This codes for CAWGRTENTEAFF.

The chain couples TRBV25-1 to TRBJ1-4; D remains unclear. CDR1 MGHDK and CDR2 SYGVNS come from the germline V gene. Trimming removed 10 bases from V and 7 bases from J, with 10 bases in between. The CDR3 sequence is 11 residues long. The chain's CDR3 is CATGISEKLFF. In nucleotides, the CDR3 is TGTGCCACGGGGATTTCTGAAAAACTGTTTTTT.

The rearrangement links TRBV19 to TRBJ2-5, with 11 bases that match TRBD2. V was clipped by 7 bases and J by 2 bases; unmatched bases: 3. Germline CDR1 and CDR2: LNHDA and SQIVND (reference sequence). The CDR3 runs 14 residues. CDR3 loop: CASTGTSGQETQYF. For the CDR3, the DNA is TGTGCCAGTACCGGGACTAGCGGTCAAGAGACCCAGTACTTC.

Only a few counts were recorded for this clonotype. The chain joins TRBV6-2 or TRBV6-3 to TRBJ2-7, with TRBD2 identical over 9 bases. The CDR3 loop spans 14 amino acids. Trimming took 10 bases from V and 1 from J; bases not matched to a gene: 8. Germline V lookup: CDR1 MNHEY, CDR2 SVGEGT. CDR3 amino acids: CATAEREASYEQYF. The CDR3 DNA is TGTGCCACAGCGGAGCGGGAGGCTTCCTACGAGCAGTACTTC.

The chain is built from TRBV29-1 and TRBJ2-3; tentatively, D is TRBD1 (6 bases). CDR3 size: 15 residues. Germline V CDR1 and CDR2: SQVTM, ANQGSEA. Between the trimmed V and J ends, which lost 7 bases and 4 bases, there was a span of 21 bases. The CDR3 reads CSGTPRDILSDTQYF. The DNA for the CDR3 is TGCAGCGGTACTCCTCGGGACATTCTCTCAGATACGCAGTATTTT.

V usage is TRBV9 and J usage is TRBJ2-5; 10 bases line up with TRBD2. This CDR3 spans 15 amino acids. Unmatched junction bases numbered 6, after V lost 3 bases and J lost 4 bases. Germline CDR1 and CDR2: SGDLS and YYNGEE. In DNA, the CDR3 is TGTGCCAGCAGCGCTAGCGGGAGCGGCAGAGAGACCCAGTACTTC. Translation: CASSASGSGRETQYF.

The rearrangement uses TRBV5-6 and TRBJ2-1, with 10 bases aligning to TRBD2. The ends lost 7 bases at V and 0 bases at J; junction bases unmatched: 7. The CDR3 totals 16 residues. Per the germline V gene, CDR1 is SGHDT and CDR2 is YYEEEE. This CDR3 reads CASRGQREGSYNEQFF. The CDR3 DNA reads as TGTGCCAGCCGCGGCCAGCGGGAGGGCTCCTACAATGAGCAGTTCTTC.

The chain links TRBV19 to TRBJ2-7; D might be TRBD2 (6 bases). This CDR3 has 16 amino acids. The germline V gene has CDR1 LNHDA and CDR2 SQIVND (reference sequence). V gave up 5 bases and J gave up 3 bases, with 20 bases separating them. DNA for the CDR3: TGTGCCAGTAGTCCCGGGATGGGGACTGCGAGCTACGAGCAGTACTTC. This gives the protein CASSPGMGTASYEQYF.

The chain employs TRBV2 and TRBJ1-1; D unclear. From germline, CDR1 is SNHLY and CDR2 FYNNEI. CDR3 length: 14 amino acids. The V gene lost 1 base and the J gene lost 1 base, with 7 bases spanning the gap. CDR3 protein: CASSEVTANTEAFF. The CDR3 region has the DNA TGTGCCAGCAGTGAAGTGACGGCGAACACTGAAGCTTTCTTT.